The rows below give T cell receptor beta chains drawn from one sample of a study of naive and memory T cell subsets. TCRdb re-derived calls from the 5' RACE reads in MiXCR, one entry per CDR3 protein. This table has more than 25,000 distinct CDR3 sequences, 20% to 25% appearing once. These receptors were taken from a female donor in good health. CDR3s leave out the opening cysteine and the closing phenylalanine or tryptophan. D genes are given only for firm matches. The size of a clone is reported for some rows only, either as once, few or many, or as a class for expanded clones.

cdr3_aa d_call cdr3_length v_call clone_size
ASSPRLLSDTQY NA 12 TRBV7-2 many
ASSPRVITEAF NA 11 TRBV18 many
ASRGLAGVKLQETQY TRBD2 15 TRBV10-2 many
ASSQYYGYT NA 9 TRBV9 NA
SVDGGLGETQY TRBD2 11 TRBV29-1 many
ASSYSPRDTQY NA 11 TRBV6-2/TRBV6-3 many
ASSLDNTAGGGEQF TRBD1 14 TRBV7-2 many
ASSRRTGNTGELF TRBD1 13 TRBV4-3 NA
ASSDGNRYNEQF NA 12 TRBV6-4 medium-sized
SVALMGGRGSGANVLT TRBD2 16 TRBV29-1 NA
ASNKGWGPSIGAF NA 13 TRBV12-3/TRBV12-4 NA
ASSGQGLETQY TRBD1 11 TRBV6-6 NA
ASSPGQGDQPQH TRBD1 12 TRBV2 NA
ASSPGGPKTEQY NA 12 TRBV7-2 many